The clone carrying this TCR beta chain was seen repeatedly, ten times or more. The antigen is not known. The data were taken from a study of T cells in Graves' hyperthyroidism and ophthalmopathy. Study results and caveats: The blood repertoire included most of the expanded thyroid clonotypes above 0.001.

Germline loops: CDR1 MDHEN, CDR2 SYDVKM. The CDR3 contains 15 residues. Trimming removed 1 base from V and 6 bases from J, with 15 bases in between. In patients aged 18 to 65, hyperthyroidism was newly diagnosed, with duration under 2 months. Diagnoses used clinical symptoms, serum thyroxine and TRAb, thyroid ultrasound and orbital computed tomography. The PBMCs studied were ones that came from 10 ml fresh peripheral blood. What was amplified from RNA transcripts were TCR beta CDR3 regions. Using the HTBI primer set, a first-round RT-PCR was run on the TCR CDR3. MiXCR, applied by TCRdb to the multiplex PCR reads, yields one record per CDR3 protein. The sample consists of 150,000 to 200,000 distinct CDR3 sequences, approximately 17% of them appearing once.

This chain joins TRBV28 and TRBJ1-1; possible D gene TRBD1, 6 bases. What was sequenced was blood. This receptor was identified in a woman aged 45-65 years with Graves' hyperthyroidism. CDR3 sequence (DNA): TGTGCCAGCAGTTTATTGAGACAGGCACCCCCTGAAGCTTTCTTT. Translating gives CASSLLRQAPPEAFF.